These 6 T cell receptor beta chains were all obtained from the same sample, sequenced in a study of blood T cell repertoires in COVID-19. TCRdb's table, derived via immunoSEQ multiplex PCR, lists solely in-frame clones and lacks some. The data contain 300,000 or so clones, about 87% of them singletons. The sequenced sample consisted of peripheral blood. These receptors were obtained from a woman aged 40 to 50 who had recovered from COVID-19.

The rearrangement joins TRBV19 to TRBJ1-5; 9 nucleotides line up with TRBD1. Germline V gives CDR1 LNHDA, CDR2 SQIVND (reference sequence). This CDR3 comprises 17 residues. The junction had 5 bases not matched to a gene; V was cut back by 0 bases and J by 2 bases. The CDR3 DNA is TGTGCCAGTAGTATAGATTTTCGGGACAGGGGCAATCAGCCCCAGCATTTT. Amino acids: CASSIDFRDRGNQPQHF.

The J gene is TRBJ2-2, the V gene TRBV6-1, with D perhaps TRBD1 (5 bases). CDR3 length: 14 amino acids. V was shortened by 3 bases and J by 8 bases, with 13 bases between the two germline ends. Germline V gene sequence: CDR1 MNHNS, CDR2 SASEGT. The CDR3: CASSDRAHGGELFF. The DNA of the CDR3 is TGTGCCAGCAGTGACAGGGCTCACGGGGGGGAGCTGTTTTTT.

The CDR3 nucleotides are TGTGCCAGCAGTGACGGAGCGGACAGGGACGTGTCTGGGGCCAACGTCCTGACTTTC. As protein: CASSDGADRDVSGANVLTF. The chain is built from TRBV6-1 and TRBJ2-6; 8 bases are shared with TRBD1. The CDR3 contains 19 residues. Unmatched junction bases numbered 11, after V lost 3 bases and J lost 1 base. From germline, CDR1 is MNHNS and CDR2 SASEGT.

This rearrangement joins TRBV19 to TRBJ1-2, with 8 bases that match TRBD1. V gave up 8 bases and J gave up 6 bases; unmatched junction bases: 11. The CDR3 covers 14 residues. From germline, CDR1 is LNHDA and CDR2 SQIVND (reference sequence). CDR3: CASSWIQGVDGYTF. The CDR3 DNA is TGTGCCAGTTCGTGGATACAGGGGGTAGATGGCTACACCTTC.

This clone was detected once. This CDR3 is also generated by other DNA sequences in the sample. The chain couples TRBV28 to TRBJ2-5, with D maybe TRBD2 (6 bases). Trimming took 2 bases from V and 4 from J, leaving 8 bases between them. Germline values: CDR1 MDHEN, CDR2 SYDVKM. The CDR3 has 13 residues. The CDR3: CASSLGGVETQYF. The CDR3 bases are TGTGCCAGCAGTTTAGGCGGGGTAGAGACCCAGTACTTC. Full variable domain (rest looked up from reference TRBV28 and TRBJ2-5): DVKVTQSSRYLVKRTGEKVFLECVQDMDHENMFWYRQDPGLGLRLIYFSYDVKMKEKGDIPEGYSVSREKKERFSLILESASTNQTSMYLCASSLGGVETQYFGPGTRLLVL.

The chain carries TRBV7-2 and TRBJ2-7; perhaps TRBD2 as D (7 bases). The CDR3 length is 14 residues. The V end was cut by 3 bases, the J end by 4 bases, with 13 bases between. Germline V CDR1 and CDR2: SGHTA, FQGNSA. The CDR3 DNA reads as TGTGCCAGCAGCTTTGGGGGGGCGCGGTACGAGCAGTACTTC. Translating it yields CASSFGGARYEQYF.